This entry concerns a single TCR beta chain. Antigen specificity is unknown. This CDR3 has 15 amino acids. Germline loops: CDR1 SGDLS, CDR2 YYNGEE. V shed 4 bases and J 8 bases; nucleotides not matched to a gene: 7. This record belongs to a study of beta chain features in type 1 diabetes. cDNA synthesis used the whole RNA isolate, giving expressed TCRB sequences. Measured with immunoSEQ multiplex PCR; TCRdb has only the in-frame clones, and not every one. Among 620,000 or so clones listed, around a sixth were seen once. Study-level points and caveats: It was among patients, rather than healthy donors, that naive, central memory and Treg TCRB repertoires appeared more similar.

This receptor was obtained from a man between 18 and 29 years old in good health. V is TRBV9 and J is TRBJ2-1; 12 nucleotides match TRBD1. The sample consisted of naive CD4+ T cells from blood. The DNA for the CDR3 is TGTGCCAGCAGCCCCAGGGACAGGGGGCCGGATGAGCAGTTCTTC. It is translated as CASSPRDRGPDEQFF.